Presented here are 20 T cell receptor beta chains from one specimen sequenced in a study of blood T cell repertoires in COVID-19. Assay used: immunoSEQ multiplex PCR; TCRdb lists only in-frame clones, some missing. The sample has over 200,000 clones, about 90% seen once; the top ten hold 2.5% to 3%. Sample: peripheral blood. These receptors came from a woman aged 55-75 years with acute or convalescent COVID-19.

The DNA of the CDR3 is TGTGCCAGCAGCTCAGACTCTAACAACAGGGTCCGAGAGCAGTTCTTC. Its protein is CASSSDSNNRVREQFF. The chain is built from TRBV7-8 and TRBJ2-1; TRBD1 might be the D (6 bases). Germline CDR1 is SGHVS and CDR2 is FQNEAQ. The CDR3 length is 16 residues. V dropped 4 bases and J dropped 10 bases, with 23 bases sitting between them.

As to this clone: Relative to the germline gene, one junction end is altered; a read error may explain this. The rearrangement links TRBV12-3 or TRBV12-4 to TRBJ1-1; D gene unclear. The CDR3 runs 11 residues. In DNA form, the CDR3 reads TGTGCAAGCAGCCTAAACTTAAAAGCTTTCTTT. This translates into CASSLNLKAFF.

The chain employs TRBV27 and TRBJ1-2; TRBD1 matches 8 bases. Looked up from germline, CDR1 is MNHEY and CDR2 is SMNVEV (reference sequence). With 5 bases clipped from V and 5 bases from J, the junction kept 7 bases outside the gene matches. This CDR3 is built from 14 residues. CDR3 region: CASSRSDRGYGYTF. The CDR3 bases are TGTGCCAGCAGTCGGTCAGACAGGGGATATGGCTACACCTTC.

CDR3 region: CASSLLDSGGENNEQFF. In nucleotides, the CDR3 is TGTGCCAGCAGCCTACTGGATAGCGGGGGGGAAAACAATGAGCAGTTCTTC. The chain joins TRBV7-8 to TRBJ2-1; 11 positions agree with TRBD2. Germline lookup yields CDR1 SGHVS and CDR2 FQNEAQ. CDR3 length equals 17 residues. Trimming cost V 5 bases and J 5 bases; bases outside gene matches: 11.

The chain couples TRBV3-1 (or the pseudogene TRBV3-2) to TRBJ2-2; D is undetermined. Between the trimmed V and J ends, which lost 0 bases and 6 bases, there was a span of 11 bases. The CDR3 consists of 15 residues. CDR1 and CDR2 from the germline V gene are LGHDT and YNNKEL (reference sequence). The CDR3 nucleotides are TGTGCCAGCAGCCAAGATTTTACGGTAGCCGGGGAGCTGTTTTTT. Protein product: CASSQDFTVAGELFF.

The chain employs TRBV7-3 and TRBJ1-1; D gene ambiguous. Germline V CDR1 and CDR2: SGHTA, FQGTGA. This CDR3 contains 13 residues. V dropped 6 bases and J dropped 1 base, with 9 bases sitting between them. CDR3 region: CASSSSGNTEAFF. The CDR3 DNA reads as TGTGCCAGCAGTTCCTCGGGGAACACTGAAGCTTTCTTT.

The CDR3, as DNA: TGTGCCAGCAGCGCAAGACAGGGGTCCCACAATGAGCAGTTCTTC. Translating gives CASSARQGSHNEQFF. This chain connects TRBV11-3 to TRBJ2-1; 8 bases agree with TRBD1. Per germline, CDR1 SGHNT and CDR2 YENEEA. V gave up 5 bases and J gave up 5 bases; unmatched junction bases: 8. This CDR3 is built from 15 residues.

The chain is built from TRBV15 and TRBJ1-3; D not certain. From germline, CDR1 is LNHNV and CDR2 YYDKDF (reference sequence). V lost 1 base to trimming and J lost 0 bases, with 7 bases between them. The CDR3 has 15 amino acids. CDR3 DNA sequence: TGTGCCACCAGCAGAGCCGACACCTCTGGAAACACCATATATTTT. Residues: CATSRADTSGNTIYF.

There are a few counts of this clone. The chain links TRBV30 to TRBJ1-5; 10 bases agree with TRBD1. V dropped 1 base and J dropped 2; count of bases not matched to a gene: 2. The CDR3 is 15 amino acids. Germline values: CDR1 GTSNPN, CDR2 SVGIG (reference sequence). The CDR3 DNA is TGTGCCTGGAGTGCCGGGACAGGGGGCAATCAGCCCCAGCATTTT. The encoded protein is CAWSAGTGGNQPQHF.

Only one count was recorded for this clone. This sequence joins TRBV19 and TRBJ2-7; 8 bases agree with TRBD2. The V gene end was trimmed by 3 bases and the J gene end by 3 bases; junction bases not matched to a gene: 7. Per germline, CDR1 LNHDA and CDR2 SQIVND (reference sequence). The CDR3 totals 15 residues. Here the CDR3 reads CASSILAGAVYEQYF. Here the CDR3 DNA reads TGTGCCAGTAGTATTCTAGCGGGCGCGGTCTACGAGCAGTACTTC.

The sample holds one count of this clone. The CDR3 spells CASSPGQAYSNQPQHF. The CDR3 DNA reads as TGTGCCAGCAGCCCTGGACAGGCTTATAGCAATCAGCCCCAGCATTTT. This chain joins TRBV6-2 or TRBV6-3 and TRBJ1-5; 7 bases match TRBD1. This CDR3 contains 16 residues. Germline trimming cut 6 bases from V and 0 bases from J; bases unmatched to any gene: 8. In germline, CDR1 is MNHEY, CDR2 SVGEGT.

In regard to this clone: The junction does not match germline at one end; this may be a read error. The chain links TRBV7-2 to TRBJ2-7; maybe TRBD1 (6 bases). The germline gives CDR1 SGHTA, CDR2 FQGNSA. The CDR3 extends over 12 amino acids. The CDR3 region has the DNA TGTGCCAGCAGCTTAGACTTGACAGGCTGGGACTTC. It encodes CASSLDLTGWDF.

The chain recombines TRBV7-8 with TRBJ2-1, with 8 bases lining up with TRBD2. The CDR3 runs to 16 residues. The junction had 6 bases not matched to a gene; V was cut back by 1 base and J by 4 bases. Germline V gives CDR1 SGHVS, CDR2 FQNEAQ. The CDR3 protein is CASSLVARGRYNEQFF. The DNA for the CDR3 is TGTGCCAGCAGCTTAGTTGCTCGCGGGAGGTACAATGAGCAGTTCTTC.

The genes are TRBV3-1 (or the pseudogene TRBV3-2) and TRBJ2-3; D gene ambiguous. Trimming pared 1 base from V and 2 bases from J, leaving 13 bases between. This CDR3 comprises 16 residues. The germline CDR1 and CDR2 sequences are LGHDT and YNNKEL (reference sequence). The CDR3 here is CASSQGARSVTDTQYF. The CDR3 nucleotides read TGTGCCAGCAGCCAAGGCGCTAGGTCCGTCACAGATACGCAGTATTTT.

V gene TRBV6-5 combines with J gene TRBJ1-5, with 7 bases fitting TRBD1. V gave up 6 bases and J gave up 6 bases; unmatched junction bases: 11. Germline lookup yields CDR1 MNHEY and CDR2 SVGAGI. CDR3 length: 15 residues. The CDR3 protein is CASSPTGEGSQPQHF. For the CDR3, the DNA is TGTGCCAGCAGCCCCACAGGGGAAGGGAGTCAGCCCCAGCATTTT.

The chain has TRBV29-1 and TRBJ2-3; 11 bases fit TRBD2. Germline lookup yields CDR1 SQVTM and CDR2 ANQGSEA. The CDR3 has 15 residues. J lost 5 bases, V lost 1 base, and 5 bases had no gene match. The CDR3 sequence is CSVEGRLAGLDTQYF. Written as DNA, the CDR3 is TGCAGCGTTGAAGGTAGACTAGCGGGATTAGATACGCAGTATTTT.

The rearrangement joins TRBV9 to TRBJ1-2, with 8 bases lining up with TRBD1. V was clipped by 3 bases and J by 4 bases; unmatched bases: 5. This CDR3 is built from 14 residues. Germline V gene lookup returns CDR1 SGDLS and CDR2 YYNGEE. Written as DNA, the CDR3 is TGTGCCAGCAGCGCCGGACAGGGACGCTATGGCTACACCTTC. Translating it yields CASSAGQGRYGYTF.

The chain recombines TRBV6-5 with TRBJ2-2, with D possibly matching TRBD1 (6 bases). V lost 6 bases, J lost 0 bases, and 8 bases lay in between. There are 14 residues in the CDR3. CDR1 and CDR2 (germline): MNHEY, SVGAGI. CDR3 sequence (DNA): TGTGCCAGCAGGAGGACAGCGAACACCGGGGAGCTGTTTTTT. Translated, it gives CASRRTANTGELFF.

The chain couples TRBV28 to TRBJ1-2, with D possibly TRBD1 on 5 matching bases. Germline CDR1 MDHEN, CDR2 SYDVKM. The CDR3 loop spans 13 amino acids. V was clipped by 4 bases and J by 4 bases, with 10 bases between them. The CDR3 bases are TGTGCCAGCAGTTGGGGGGGGAGCTATGGCTACACCTTC. Its translation: CASSWGGSYGYTF.

V is TRBV28 and J is TRBJ1-5; D uncertain. Trimming removed 6 bases at V and 2 bases at J, with 14 bases between. CDR3 length: 15 amino acids. Germline assignment: CDR1 MDHEN and CDR2 SYDVKM. The DNA for the CDR3 is TGTGCCAGCAGCTTAGAGGGCGCCGGCAATCAGCCCCAGCATTTT. Amino acids: CASSLEGAGNQPQHF.